This TCR beta chain was observed in a study of T cells in Graves' hyperthyroidism and ophthalmopathy. The sample holds many counts of this clonotype. From RNA transcripts, TCR beta CDR3 regions were amplified. During a first-round RT-PCR of the TCR CDR3, the HTBI primer set was used. One entry per CDR3 protein results from TCRdb running MiXCR on the multiplex PCR reads. The profile shows some 150,000 distinct CDR3 sequences, around 20% of them singletons. Trimming removed 2 bases at V and 1 base at J, with 6 bases between. Germline CDR1 is MNHEY and CDR2 is SVGAGI. The CDR3 contains 14 residues. Thyroid ultrasound, orbital computed tomography, clinical symptoms, and serum thyroxine and TRAb underpinned diagnoses. Preceding any ophthalmopathy symptoms, the blood sample dates from first hyperthyroidism diagnosis.

Sequenced material: blood. This receptor was taken from a woman in her fifties or sixties with Graves' hyperthyroidism that later progressed to Graves' ophthalmopathy. The rearrangement joins TRBV6-5 to TRBJ1-5; tentative D call: TRBD1 (5 bases). As DNA, the CDR3 is TGTGCCAGCAGTTACGGGGGAAGCAATCAGCCCCAGCATTTT. It yields the protein CASSYGGSNQPQHF.